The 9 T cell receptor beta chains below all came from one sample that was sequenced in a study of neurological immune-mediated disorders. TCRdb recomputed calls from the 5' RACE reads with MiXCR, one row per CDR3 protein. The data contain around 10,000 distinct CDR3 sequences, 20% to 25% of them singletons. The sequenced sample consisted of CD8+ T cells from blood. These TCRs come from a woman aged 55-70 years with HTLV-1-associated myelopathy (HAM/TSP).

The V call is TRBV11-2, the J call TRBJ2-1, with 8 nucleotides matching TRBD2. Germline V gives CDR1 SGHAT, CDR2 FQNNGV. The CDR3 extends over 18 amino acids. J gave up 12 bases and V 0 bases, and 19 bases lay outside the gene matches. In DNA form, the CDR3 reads TGTGCCAGCAGCTTAGACCCGGGGGGGGCGTGGGAAACAGATACGCAGTTCTTC. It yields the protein CASSLDPGGAWETDTQFF.

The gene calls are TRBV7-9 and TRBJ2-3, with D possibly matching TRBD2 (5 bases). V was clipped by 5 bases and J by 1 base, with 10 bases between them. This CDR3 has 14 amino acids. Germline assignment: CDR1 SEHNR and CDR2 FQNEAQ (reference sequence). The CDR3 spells CASSRAGGTDTQYF. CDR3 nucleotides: TGTGCCAGCAGCCGAGCCGGGGGCACAGATACGCAGTATTTT. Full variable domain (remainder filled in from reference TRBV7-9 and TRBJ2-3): DTGVSQNPRHKITKRGQNVTFRCDPISEHNRLYWYRQTLGQGPEFLTYFQNEAQLEKSRLLSDRFSAERPKGSFSTLEIQRTEQGDSAMYLCASSRAGGTDTQYFGPGTRLTVL.

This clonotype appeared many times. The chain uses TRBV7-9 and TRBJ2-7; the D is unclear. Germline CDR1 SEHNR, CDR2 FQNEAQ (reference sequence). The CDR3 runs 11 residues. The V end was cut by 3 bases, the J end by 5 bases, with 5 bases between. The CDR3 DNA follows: TGTGCCAGCAGCTTTTCGGACGAGCAGTACTTC. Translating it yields CASSFSDEQYF.

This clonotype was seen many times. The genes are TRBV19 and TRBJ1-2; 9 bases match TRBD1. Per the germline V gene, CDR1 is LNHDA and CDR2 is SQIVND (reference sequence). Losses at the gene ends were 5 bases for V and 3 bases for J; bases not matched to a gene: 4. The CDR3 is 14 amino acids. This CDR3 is CASSAGQGDYGYTF. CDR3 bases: TGTGCCAGTAGTGCGGGACAGGGCGACTATGGCTACACCTTC.

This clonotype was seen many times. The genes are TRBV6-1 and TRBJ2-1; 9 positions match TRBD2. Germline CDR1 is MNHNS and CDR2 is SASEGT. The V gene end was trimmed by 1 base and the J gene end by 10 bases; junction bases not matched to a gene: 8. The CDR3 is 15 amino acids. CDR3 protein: CASSEGVAGASEQFF. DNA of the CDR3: TGTGCCAGCAGTGAAGGGGTAGCGGGGGCCTCCGAGCAGTTCTTC.

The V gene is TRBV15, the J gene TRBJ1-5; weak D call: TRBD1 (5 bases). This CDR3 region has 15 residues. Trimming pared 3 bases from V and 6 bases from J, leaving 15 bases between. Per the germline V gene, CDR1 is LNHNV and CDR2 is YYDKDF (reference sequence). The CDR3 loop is CATSSATEGSQPQHF. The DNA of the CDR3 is TGTGCCACCAGCAGCGCGACAGAGGGGAGTCAGCCCCAGCATTTT.

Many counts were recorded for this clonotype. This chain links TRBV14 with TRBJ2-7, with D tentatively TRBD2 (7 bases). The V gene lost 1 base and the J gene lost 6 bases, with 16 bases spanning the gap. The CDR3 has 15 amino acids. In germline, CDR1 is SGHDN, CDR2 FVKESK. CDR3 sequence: CASSQGAGGRGEQYF. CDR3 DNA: TGTGCCAGCAGCCAAGGGGCCGGGGGGCGGGGCGAGCAGTACTTC.

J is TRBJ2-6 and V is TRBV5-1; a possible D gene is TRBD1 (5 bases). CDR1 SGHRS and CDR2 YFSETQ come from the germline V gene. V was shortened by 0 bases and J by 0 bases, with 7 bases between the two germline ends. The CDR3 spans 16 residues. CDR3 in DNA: TGCGCCAGCAGCTTGGGACAGATCTCTGGGGCCAACGTCCTGACTTTC. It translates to CASSLGQISGANVLTF.

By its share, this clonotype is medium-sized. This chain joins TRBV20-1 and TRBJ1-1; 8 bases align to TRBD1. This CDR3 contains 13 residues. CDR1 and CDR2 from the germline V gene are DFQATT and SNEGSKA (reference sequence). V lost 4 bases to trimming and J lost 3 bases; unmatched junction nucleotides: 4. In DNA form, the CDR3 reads TGCAGTGCTAATTACAGGGGGGACACTGAAGCTTTCTTT. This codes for CSANYRGDTEAFF.